This TCR beta chain was profiled in a study of blood T cell repertoires in COVID-19. For the study at large: Nucleic acid was either cDNA or gDNA, and it came from T cells, B-cell-depleted T cells, or PBMCs.

Symptom resolution, clearance, or two negative PCRs marked donors in Cohort 3 as recovered. The table came from immunoSEQ multiplex PCR; TCRdb's copy has only in-frame clones and leaves some out. This table has about 300,000 clones, approximately 90% appearing once. The V and J ends lost 7 bases and 0 bases, in that order; junction bases with no gene match: 3. This CDR3 contains 14 residues. From germline, CDR1 is LNHNV and CDR2 YYDKDF (reference sequence). The rearrangement uses TRBV15 and TRBJ2-1; TRBD2 agrees at 7 bases. The sequence was collected from a man aged 25 to 45 who had recovered from COVID-19. Sequenced: PBMCs or T cells enriched from blood (not recorded which). CDR3 DNA sequence: TGTGCCACCAAGCGGGACCTCTCCTACAATGAGCAGTTCTTC. Protein sequence: CATKRDLSYNEQFF.